The sequence of this T cell receptor (beta chain) was determined in a study of T-cell reconstitution after alpha-beta-depleted transplantation in children. Germline CDR1 SGHVS, CDR2 FNYEAQ. With 4 bases removed from V and 7 bases from J, the gap between germline ends came to 7 bases. There are 12 residues in the CDR3. Using unique molecular identifiers, the investigators prepared the TCRbeta library. Each CDR3 protein is one row after TCRdb ran MiXCR on the PCR reads. The sample consists of approximately 980,000 distinct CDR3 sequences, about 29% of them appearing once. The table lists this clonotype with a few counts.

Sequencing used PBMCs, mostly from graft donor cells, obtained 360 days after TCRalphabeta/CD19-depleted stem cell transplant. The J gene is TRBJ2-2, the V gene TRBV7-6, with D unresolved. The source of this sequence is a boy under two years old who had a stem cell transplant for SCID, so the T cells may come from the graft donor. In nucleotides, the CDR3 is TGTGCCAGCAGCTATAAGGACGGGGAGCTGTTTTTT. It translates to CASSYKDGELFF.